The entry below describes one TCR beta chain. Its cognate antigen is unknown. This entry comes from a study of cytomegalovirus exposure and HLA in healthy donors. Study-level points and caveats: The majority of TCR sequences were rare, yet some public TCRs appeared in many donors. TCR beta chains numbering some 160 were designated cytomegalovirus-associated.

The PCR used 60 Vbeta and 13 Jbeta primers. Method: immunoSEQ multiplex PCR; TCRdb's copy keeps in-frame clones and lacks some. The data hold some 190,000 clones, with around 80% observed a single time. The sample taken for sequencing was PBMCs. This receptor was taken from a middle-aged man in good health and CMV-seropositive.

The CDR3 sequence: CASSFLYEQYF. In nucleotides, the CDR3 is TGTGCCAGCAGTTTTCTCTACGAGCAGTACTTC. V is TRBV6-5 and J is TRBJ2-7; D not certain. Trimming took off 4 bases at V and 3 bases at J, with 4 bases between the two ends. From germline, CDR1 is MNHEY and CDR2 SVGAGI. This CDR3 contains 11 residues.